These 22 T cell receptor beta chains share one sample of origin, sequenced in a study of blood T cell repertoires in COVID-19. Profiled with immunoSEQ multiplex PCR; TCRdb holds only in-frame clones, not every one. The repertoire includes more than 85,000 clones, 88% of them detected once, and 3% to 3.5% sits in the top ten. The sequencing sample was made of peripheral blood. The receptor source for this set is a woman in her forties or fifties with acute or convalescent COVID-19.

This clone was detected only once. The chain has TRBV7-2 and TRBJ2-5, with D tentatively TRBD2 (7 bases). Germline V gene data show CDR1 as SGHTA and CDR2 as FQGNSA. V gave up 3 bases and J gave up 5 bases, with 16 bases separating them. The CDR3 consists of 15 residues. This CDR3 reads CASSLGAGVRETQYF. DNA for the CDR3: TGTGCCAGCAGCTTGGGGGCGGGAGTAAGGGAGACCCAGTACTTC.

V and J are TRBV7-7 and TRBJ2-2; 9 bases line up with TRBD2. Losses at the gene ends were 2 bases for V and 1 base for J; bases not matched to a gene: 5. CDR3 length: 17 residues. Germline V CDR1 and CDR2: SSHAT, FNYEAQ (reference sequence). The chain's CDR3 is CASSLLAGGQNTGELFF. CDR3 coding DNA: TGTGCCAGCAGCTTACTCGCGGGAGGGCAGAACACCGGGGAGCTGTTTTTT.

The chain has TRBV2 and TRBJ1-1; TRBD1 might be the D (5 bases). V was trimmed by 4 bases and J by 1 base, leaving 10 bases between them. The CDR3 sequence is 14 residues long. Per germline, CDR1 SNHLY and CDR2 FYNNEI. Written as DNA, the CDR3 is TGTGCCAGCAGTGTGGACATTCGGAACACTGAAGCTTTCTTT. This gives the protein CASSVDIRNTEAFF.

This clone was counted once. The V gene is TRBV5-1, the J gene TRBJ2-5; possible D gene TRBD1, 6 bases. V lost 2 bases and J lost 7, with 15 bases in between. The CDR3 totals 14 residues. From germline, CDR1 is SGHRS and CDR2 YFSETQ. CDR3 region: CASSFQGLRPTQYF. DNA of the CDR3: TGCGCCAGCAGCTTTCAGGGGCTTCGTCCGACCCAGTACTTC.

This clone occurred many times. This chain uses TRBV9 with TRBJ2-2; D is perhaps TRBD2 (7 bases). The CDR3 consists of 16 residues. Germline V gives CDR1 SGDLS, CDR2 YYNGEE. Trimming took 6 bases from V and 3 from J, leaving 18 bases between them. For the CDR3, the DNA is TGTGCCAGCACGCCTGGGGGGGCCTCGGACACCGGGGAGCTGTTTTTT. Translated: CASTPGGASDTGELFF.

The chain combines TRBV28 with TRBJ2-7; 10 nucleotides match TRBD2. This CDR3 region has 15 residues. The junction had 7 bases not matched to a gene; V was cut back by 3 bases and J by 5 bases. Germline V gene data show CDR1 as MDHEN and CDR2 as SYDVKM. In DNA form, the CDR3 reads TGTGCCAGCAGTTTTGGAGCGGGAGGGCCTAACGAGCAGTACTTC. It translates to CASSFGAGGPNEQYF.

The chain recombines TRBV5-4 with TRBJ2-7; 9 nucleotides match TRBD2. Germline assignment: CDR1 SGHNT and CDR2 YYREEE (reference sequence). V dropped 2 bases and J dropped 2; count of bases not matched to a gene: 5. There are 15 residues in the CDR3. The CDR3 protein is CASSFDASGTYEQYF. The CDR3 DNA follows: TGTGCCAGCAGCTTTGATGCTAGCGGGACCTACGAGCAGTACTTC.

The CDR3 is CASSSQGLSYEQYF. CDR3 bases: TGCGCCAGCAGTAGCCAGGGGCTTTCCTACGAGCAGTACTTC. The V gene is TRBV5-1, the J gene TRBJ2-7; D may be TRBD1 (6 bases). Germline V gene lookup returns CDR1 SGHRS and CDR2 YFSETQ. V was pared by 5 bases and J by 1 base, with 13 bases between. This CDR3 contains 14 residues. Full variable domain (remainder filled in from reference TRBV5-1 and TRBJ2-7): KAGVTQTPRYLIKTRGQQVTLSCSPISGHRSVSWYQQTPGQGLQFLFEYFSETQRNKGNFPGRFSGRQFSNSRSEMNVSTLELGDSALYLCASSSQGLSYEQYFGPGTRLTVT.

The chain links TRBV5-4 to TRBJ1-4, with D possibly TRBD1 on 6 matching bases. Germline CDR1 reads SGHNT; CDR2 reads YYREEE (reference sequence). Trimming removed 3 bases from V and 4 bases from J, with 13 bases in between. The CDR3 contains 15 residues. CDR3 in amino acids: CASSSKDSLNEKLFF. In nucleotides, the CDR3 is TGTGCCAGCAGCTCGAAGGACAGTCTTAATGAAAAACTGTTTTTT. Together with reference TRBV5-4 and TRBJ1-4, the CDR3 gives the full variable domain: ETGVTQSPTHLIKTRGQQVTLRCSSQSGHNTVSWYQQALGQGPQFIFQYYREEENGRGNFPPRFSGLQFPNYSSELNVNALELDDSALYLCASSSKDSLNEKLFFGSGTQLSVL.

V gene TRBV4-1 combines with J gene TRBJ2-7; TRBD2 is a possible D gene (5 bases). The CDR3 is 13 residues long. V lost 3 bases and J 0 bases, leaving 6 bases between the germline ends. Looked up from germline, CDR1 is MGHRA and CDR2 is YSYEKL. The CDR3: CASSHGSSYEQYF. The DNA of the CDR3 is TGCGCCAGCAGCCATGGGAGCTCCTACGAGCAGTACTTC.

This chain connects TRBV6-5 to TRBJ2-2, with D tentatively TRBD1 (5 bases). Germline values: CDR1 MNHEY, CDR2 SVGAGI. The CDR3 loop spans 15 amino acids. The V end lost 5 bases, the J end lost 0 bases, and 10 bases lay between the germline ends. CDR3 residues: CASSPGWANTGELFF. The DNA for the CDR3 is TGTGCCAGCAGTCCAGGGTGGGCGAACACCGGGGAGCTGTTTTTT.

J is TRBJ1-3 and V is TRBV5-1, with TRBD1 as a possible D gene (6 bases). This CDR3 is 14 amino acids long. Between the trimmed V and J ends, which lost 4 bases and 1 base, there was a span of 9 bases. CDR1 and CDR2 from the germline V gene are SGHRS and YFSETQ. CDR3 sequence: CASSPTGSGNTIYF. The CDR3 DNA is TGCGCCAGCAGCCCTACAGGGTCTGGAAACACCATATATTTT.

This clone was seen once. This chain links TRBV3-1 (or the pseudogene TRBV3-2) with TRBJ1-3; D gene uncertain. V lost 1 base and J lost 2, with 9 bases in between. CDR1 LGHDT and CDR2 YNNKEL come from the germline V gene (reference sequence). This CDR3 has 15 residues. CDR3 region: CASSQGGGAGNTIYF. The CDR3 DNA is TGTGCCAGCAGCCAAGGCGGCGGGGCTGGAAACACCATATATTTT.

This sequence joins TRBV5-8 and TRBJ2-7; possibly TRBD1 for D (6 bases). From germline, CDR1 is SGHTS and CDR2 YDEGEE. The germline V and J ends were trimmed by 0 bases and 6 bases, with 13 bases remaining between them. This CDR3 spans 14 amino acids. The CDR3 loop reads CASSLGGRGSEQYF. Written as DNA, the CDR3 is TGTGCCAGCAGCTTGGGAGGCAGGGGAAGCGAGCAGTACTTC.

The V and J genes are TRBV5-6 and TRBJ1-5; D remains unclear. V lost 2 bases, J lost 1 base, and 7 bases lay in between. The CDR3 loop spans 14 amino acids. Germline values: CDR1 SGHDT, CDR2 YYEEEE. CDR3 DNA sequence: TGTGCCAGCAGCTTAGGACTGAGCAATCAGCCCCAGCATTTT. Amino acids: CASSLGLSNQPQHF.

J is TRBJ1-1 and V is TRBV6-5, with TRBD1 as a possible D gene (6 bases). The CDR3 contains 14 residues. Germline values: CDR1 MNHEY, CDR2 SVGAGI. Trimming removed 5 bases at V and 1 base at J, with 11 bases between. The CDR3 protein is CASSKSDRNTEAFF. For the CDR3, the DNA is TGTGCCAGCAGTAAATCGGACAGGAACACTGAAGCTTTCTTT.

V gene TRBV2 combines with J gene TRBJ1-2; 8 positions match TRBD1. After removal of 5 bases from V and 2 bases from J, the junction contained 7 bases not matched to a gene. The CDR3 is 15 residues long. Germline CDR1 and CDR2: SNHLY and FYNNEI. CDR3 DNA sequence: TGTGCCAGCAGTTCCCCGGACAGGGCGAACTATGGCTACACCTTC. Protein sequence: CASSSPDRANYGYTF.

The chain employs TRBV28 and TRBJ2-1; 11 positions match TRBD2. Germline V lookup: CDR1 MDHEN, CDR2 SYDVKM. CDR3 size: 15 residues. The trim removed 3 bases at V and 5 bases at J, leaving 3 bases unmatched. The CDR3 DNA reads as TGTGCCAGCAGTTTGGGGACTAGCGGCCACAATGAGCAGTTCTTC. Protein: CASSLGTSGHNEQFF.

The rearrangement uses TRBV14 and TRBJ2-7, with 14 bases matching TRBD2. Germline V gene sequence: CDR1 SGHDN, CDR2 FVKESK. The V gene end was trimmed by 4 bases and the J gene end by 7 bases; junction bases not matched to a gene: 9. This CDR3 comprises 16 residues. This chain's CDR3 is CASSPMGLAGVGEQYF. The CDR3 DNA reads TGTGCCAGCAGCCCAATGGGACTAGCGGGAGTCGGGGAGCAGTACTTC. Drawing the rest from reference TRBV14 and TRBJ2-7, the complete variable domain is EAGVTQFPSHSVIEKGQTVTLRCDPISGHDNLYWYRRVMGKEIKFLLHFVKESKQDESGMPNNRFLAERTGGTYSTLKVQPAELEDSGVYFCASSPMGLAGVGEQYFGPGTRLTVT.

The gene calls are TRBV5-1 and TRBJ2-3; 14 positions match TRBD2. The J segment lost 3 bases and the V segment lost 1 base, leaving 7 bases of the junction unmatched. This CDR3 has 18 amino acids. The germline gives CDR1 SGHRS, CDR2 YFSETQ. The chain's CDR3 is CASSLMGLAGADTDTQYF. The CDR3 DNA is TGCGCCAGCAGCTTGATGGGACTAGCGGGAGCTGATACAGATACGCAGTATTTT.

The gene calls are TRBV5-1 and TRBJ2-5; perhaps TRBD1 as D (6 bases). The CDR3 spans 17 residues. Germline values: CDR1 SGHRS, CDR2 YFSETQ. Trimming shortened V by 6 bases and J by 5 bases, and 26 bases separated the two germline ends. CDR3 DNA: TGCGCCAGCACCCAGACAACGGCGGTCGTCACAGGGGAGACCCAGTACTTC. It codes for CASTQTTAVVTGETQYF. Full variable domain (outside the CDR3, taken from reference TRBV5-1 and TRBJ2-5): KAGVTQTPRYLIKTRGQQVTLSCSPISGHRSVSWYQQTPGQGLQFLFEYFSETQRNKGNFPGRFSGRQFSNSRSEMNVSTLELGDSALYLCASTQTTAVVTGETQYFGPGTRLLVL.

The chain has TRBV19 and TRBJ2-5; weak D call: TRBD2 (6 bases). Trimming cost V 1 base and J 3 bases, with 9 bases left between them. The CDR3 spans 14 residues. Germline V lookup: CDR1 LNHDA, CDR2 SQIVND (reference sequence). The DNA for the CDR3 is TGTGCCAGTAGTATAGGGGACTCAGAAGAGACCCAGTACTTC. It translates to CASSIGDSEETQYF.